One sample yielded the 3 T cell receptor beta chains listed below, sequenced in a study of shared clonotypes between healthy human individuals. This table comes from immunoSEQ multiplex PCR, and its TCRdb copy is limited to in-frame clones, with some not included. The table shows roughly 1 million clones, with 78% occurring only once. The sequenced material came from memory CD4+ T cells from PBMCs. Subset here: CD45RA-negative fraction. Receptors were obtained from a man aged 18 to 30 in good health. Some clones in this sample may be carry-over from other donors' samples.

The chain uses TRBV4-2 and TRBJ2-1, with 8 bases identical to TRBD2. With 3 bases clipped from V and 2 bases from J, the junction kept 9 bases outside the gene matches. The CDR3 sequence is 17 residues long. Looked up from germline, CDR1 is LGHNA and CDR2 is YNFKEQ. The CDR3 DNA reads TGTGCCAGCAGCCACTCCCTGGCGGGAGGTCCCTACAATGAGCAGTTCTTC. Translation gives CASSHSLAGGPYNEQFF.

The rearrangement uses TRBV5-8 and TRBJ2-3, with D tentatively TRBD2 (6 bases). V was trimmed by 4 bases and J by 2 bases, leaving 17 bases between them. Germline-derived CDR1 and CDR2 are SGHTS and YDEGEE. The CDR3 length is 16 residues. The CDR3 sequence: CASSRSSGRLTDTQYF. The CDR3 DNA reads TGTGCCAGCAGCCGAAGTTCGGGGAGGCTCACAGATACGCAGTATTTT.

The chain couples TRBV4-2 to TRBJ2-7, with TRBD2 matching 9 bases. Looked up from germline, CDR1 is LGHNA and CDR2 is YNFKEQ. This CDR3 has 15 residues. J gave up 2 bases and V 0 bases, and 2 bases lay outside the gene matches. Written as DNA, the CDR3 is TGTGCCAGCAGCCAAGACCTAGCGGGACCCTACGAGCAGTACTTC. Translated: CASSQDLAGPYEQYF.